A single T cell receptor (beta chain) is shown here with its context. The antigen remains undetermined. The sample originates from a study of OX40 agonist ivuxolimab in advanced cancers. Looking at the study overall: Enrolled patients in dose escalation had cancers that were hepatocellular carcinoma, melanoma, renal cell or head and neck cancer. Two cutaneous melanoma patients and one hepatocellular carcinoma patient, three in all, had partial responses. Points from the study as a whole: CD4+ and CD8+ blood T cells expanded clonally by week 6 at 0.1 to 3.0 mg/kg. Low normalized clonal expansion also occurred in some nonresponding patients.

CDR3 length equals 13 residues. Germline V CDR1 and CDR2: KGHSH, LQKENI. Between the trimmed V and J ends, which lost 5 bases and 6 bases, there was a span of 10 bases. Using immunoSEQ multiplex PCR, the repertoire was profiled, and TCRdb retains in-frame clones only, with some absent. The table has under 90,000 clones, 88% seen once; the top ten hold under 1%. This clonotype originated in an adult with an advanced solid tumor such as melanoma, head and neck, liver or kidney cancer. This chain uses TRBV18 with TRBJ2-2, with unresolved D. The source material was CD4+ or CD8+ T cells sorted from blood, sampled in a trial of the OX40 agonist ivuxolimab. CDR3 sequence (DNA): TGTGCCAGCTCATACGTCCCCTCCGGGGAGCTGTTTTTT. This encodes CASSYVPSGELFF.